These 21 T cell receptor beta chains share one sample of origin, sequenced in a study of cytomegalovirus exposure and HLA in healthy donors. PCR primers comprised 60 Vbeta and 13 Jbeta primers. The data were produced by immunoSEQ multiplex PCR, yet TCRdb's version contains in-frame clones alone and is incomplete. Among about 57,000 clones, around 70% were seen once, and the ten largest hold around 8.4%. The sequenced sample consisted of PBMCs. The receptor set was obtained from a woman in her forties or fifties in good health and CMV-seronegative.

The rearrangement links TRBV7-9 to TRBJ2-5; 10 nucleotides match TRBD2. With 2 bases clipped from V and 4 bases from J, the junction kept 13 bases outside the gene matches. The CDR3 has 18 residues. The germline gives CDR1 SEHNR, CDR2 FQNEAQ (reference sequence). The CDR3, as DNA: TGTGCCAGCAGCTTACTCCCCGCTAGCGGGGGACGGGGAGAGACCCAGTACTTC. Protein product: CASSLLPASGGRGETQYF.

The chain joins TRBV7-2 to TRBJ2-7; no clear D gene. Trimming took off 3 bases at V and 3 bases at J, with 3 bases between the two ends. The CDR3 extends over 11 amino acids. Germline values: CDR1 SGHTA, CDR2 FQGNSA. CDR3 sequence reads: CASSFNYEQYF. Here the CDR3 DNA reads TGTGCCAGCAGCTTCAACTACGAGCAGTACTTC.

This rearrangement joins TRBV15 to TRBJ2-1; the D is unclear. Germline CDR1 reads LNHNV; CDR2 reads YYDKDF (reference sequence). CDR3 size: 15 residues. V lost 0 bases to trimming and J lost 0 bases, with 6 bases between them. This CDR3 is CATSRDSSSYNEQFF. CDR3 DNA sequence: TGTGCCACCAGCAGAGATTCCAGCTCCTACAATGAGCAGTTCTTC.

The chain couples TRBV28 to TRBJ2-7; D is unclear. CDR3 length equals 14 residues. Trimming cost V 5 bases and J 4 bases, with 15 bases left between them. Germline CDR1 MDHEN, CDR2 SYDVKM. The CDR3 DNA reads as TGTGCCAGCAGTAAAACCGGTCCCGAATACGAGCAGTACTTC. It yields the protein CASSKTGPEYEQYF.

V and J are TRBV28 and TRBJ2-7; TRBD1 aligns across 8 bases. Germline values: CDR1 MDHEN, CDR2 SYDVKM. The ends lost 6 bases at V and 2 bases at J; junction bases unmatched: 6. This CDR3 spans 14 amino acids. The CDR3 spells CASRLRQGTYEQYF. The CDR3 DNA follows: TGTGCCAGCAGACTAAGACAGGGGACCTACGAGCAGTACTTC. Looking up the rest from reference TRBV28 and TRBJ2-7 gives the full variable domain: DVKVTQSSRYLVKRTGEKVFLECVQDMDHENMFWYRQDPGLGLRLIYFSYDVKMKEKGDIPEGYSVSREKKERFSLILESASTNQTSMYLCASRLRQGTYEQYFGPGTRLTVT.

V and J are TRBV20-1 and TRBJ1-4; D not resolved. The CDR3 contains 10 residues. Per germline, CDR1 DFQATT and CDR2 SNEGSKA (reference sequence). V dropped 4 bases and J dropped 6 bases, with 3 bases sitting between them. The CDR3 DNA is TGCAGTGCTATCGATGAAAAACTGTTTTTT. This codes for CSAIDEKLFF.

This clone has more than one count but fewer than ten. This chain joins TRBV7-9 and TRBJ1-3; a possible D gene is TRBD1 (6 bases). V was cut by 5 bases and J by 1 base, with 12 bases left in between. This CDR3 region has 15 residues. Germline CDR1 reads SEHNR; CDR2 reads FQNEAQ (reference sequence). The CDR3 loop reads CASSPLQGSGNTIYF. As DNA, the CDR3 is TGTGCCAGCAGCCCTTTACAGGGATCTGGAAACACCATATATTTT.

This chain uses TRBV13 with TRBJ2-1, with 10 bases lining up with TRBD2. CDR3 length: 17 amino acids. Trimming removed 1 base from V and 8 bases from J; junction bases left unmatched: 11. CDR1 is PRHDT, CDR2 FYEKMQ, per germline (reference sequence). The chain's CDR3 is CASSLAPLAGVRDEQFF. In DNA form, the CDR3 reads TGTGCCAGCAGCTTAGCGCCCCTAGCGGGAGTTCGCGATGAGCAGTTCTTC.

This chain uses TRBV27 with TRBJ2-3; D is possibly TRBD1 (5 bases). Trimming cost V 5 bases and J 3 bases, with 15 bases left between them. The CDR3 spans 15 residues. Per germline, CDR1 MNHEY and CDR2 SMNVEV (reference sequence). Here the CDR3 reads CASSPQTELTDTQYF. CDR3 DNA sequence: TGTGCCAGCAGTCCTCAGACAGAGCTGACAGATACGCAGTATTTT.

V usage is TRBV11-2 and J usage is TRBJ2-7; possible D gene TRBD2, 5 bases. The germline V and J ends were trimmed by 5 bases and 6 bases, with 11 bases remaining between them. CDR1 and CDR2 (germline): SGHAT, FQNNGV. CDR3 size: 12 residues. As DNA, the CDR3 is TGTGCCAGCAGCCCCGCCGGAGGCGAGCAGTACTTC. Translating gives CASSPAGGEQYF. The whole variable domain, remainder taken from reference TRBV11-2 and TRBJ2-7, is EAGVAQSPRYKIIEKRQSVAFWCNPISGHATLYWYQQILGQGPKLLIQFQNNGVVDDSQLPKDRFSAERLKGVDSTLKIQPAKLEDSAVYLCASSPAGGEQYFGPGTRLTVT.

V is TRBV5-1 and J is TRBJ2-7, with TRBD1 matching over 11 bases. The CDR3 has 15 amino acids. CDR1 is SGHRS and CDR2 is YFSETQ in the germline V gene. Trimming at V came to 0 bases and at J to 6 bases, leaving 5 bases not matched to a gene. DNA of the CDR3: TGCGCCAGCAGCTTGGAACCGGGACAGGGGGTCGAGCAGTACTTC. Translated, it gives CASSLEPGQGVEQYF.

This chain uses TRBV12-5 with TRBJ2-7; D unclear. The ends were cut back, 1 base at V and 5 bases at J, with 6 bases in the middle. This CDR3 is built from 12 residues. The V gene's germline CDR1 is LGHNT and CDR2 FRNRAP. Written as DNA, the CDR3 is TGTGCTAGTGGTTTGGGGCAGAACGAGCAGTACTTC. Residues: CASGLGQNEQYF.

This chain uses TRBV18 with TRBJ2-3; 7 bases are a match to TRBD1. V was pared by 4 bases and J by 1 base, with 2 bases of the junction left unmatched. Germline CDR1 is KGHSH and CDR2 is LQKENI. This CDR3 has 14 amino acids. For the CDR3, the DNA is TGTGCCAGCTCACTAGGGACAGGCACAGATACGCAGTATTTT. It specifies CASSLGTGTDTQYF.

The chain recombines TRBV10-3 with TRBJ2-7, with 8 bases matching TRBD2. From germline, CDR1 is ENHRY and CDR2 SYGVKD. The ends lost 4 bases at V and 0 bases at J; junction bases unmatched: 2. The CDR3 is made up of 14 amino acids. For the CDR3, the DNA is TGTGCCATCAGTGCAAGCGGGAGCTCCTACGAGCAGTACTTC. Translation gives CAISASGSSYEQYF.

In its sample, this clone was seen a few times. The chain uses TRBV27 and TRBJ2-1; D is unresolved. Germline values: CDR1 MNHEY, CDR2 SMNVEV (reference sequence). The CDR3 length is 11 residues. Trimming took off 7 bases at V and 6 bases at J, with 7 bases between the two ends. The CDR3 DNA is TGTGCCAGCATAGTTGGCAATGAGCAGTTCTTC. Amino acids: CASIVGNEQFF.

This chain connects TRBV10-3 to TRBJ1-2; 8 nucleotides match TRBD1. The CDR3 is 14 amino acids. Germline lookup yields CDR1 ENHRY and CDR2 SYGVKD. V lost 8 bases and J lost 0; bases outside the gene matches: 5. The CDR3: CAIGQGMANYGYTF. The CDR3 DNA follows: TGTGCCATCGGACAGGGTATGGCTAACTATGGCTACACCTTC.

The V call is TRBV4-2, the J call TRBJ2-7, with 10 bases matching TRBD1. J gave up 5 bases and V 1 base, and 11 bases lay outside the gene matches. The CDR3 is 17 amino acids. CDR1 and CDR2 (germline): LGHNA, YNFKEQ. The CDR3 spells CASSQVGTGQGINEQYF. The CDR3 DNA reads TGTGCCAGCAGCCAAGTTGGGACGGGACAGGGGATCAACGAGCAGTACTTC.

The V call is TRBV5-1, the J call TRBJ1-4, with TRBD1 matching over 8 bases. V shed 4 bases, J shed 5 bases, and the junction held 4 bases outside the gene matches. The CDR3 runs to 14 residues. The germline V gene encodes CDR1 SGHRS and CDR2 YFSETQ. CDR3 in amino acids: CASSPTGVNEKLFF. The DNA for the CDR3 is TGCGCCAGCAGCCCGACAGGGGTGAATGAAAAACTGTTTTTT.

Here the CDR3 DNA reads TGTGCCAGCAGTTACTCTCGACAGGGGGATCCAGATACGCAGTATTTT. Translation: CASSYSRQGDPDTQYF. The chain carries TRBV6-5 and TRBJ2-3, with 9 nucleotides matching TRBD1. Germline assignment: CDR1 MNHEY and CDR2 SVGAGI. This CDR3 has 16 amino acids. The junction had 5 bases not matched to a gene; V was cut back by 0 bases and J by 4 bases.

The rearrangement uses TRBV18 and TRBJ1-3; TRBD1 is a possible D gene (6 bases). Germline V lookup: CDR1 KGHSH, CDR2 LQKENI. Trimming cost V 6 bases and J 2 bases, with 20 bases left between them. The CDR3 sequence is 17 residues long. DNA of the CDR3: TGTGCCAGCTCCCCCTCCGCTGGGGGCCTAGCTGGAAACACCATATATTTT. Translating it yields CASSPSAGGLAGNTIYF.

The chain links TRBV18 to TRBJ2-7; D uncertain. V was shortened by 2 bases and J by 6 bases, with 14 bases between the two germline ends. The germline V gene encodes CDR1 KGHSH and CDR2 LQKENI. The CDR3 loop spans 14 amino acids. CDR3 in amino acids: CASSPGSTRSEQYF. DNA of the CDR3: TGTGCCAGCTCACCAGGTTCTACTCGGAGCGAGCAGTACTTC.